This T cell receptor (beta chain) comes out of a study of CD8+CD57+ T cells in acquired aplastic anemia. About the research overall: Mean yield of DNA from sorted CD4+ and CD8+ cells was 2.5 to 4 ug.

Patients who underwent sequencing had shown CD8+CD57+ cell expansion by flow cytometry. This clonotype was detected ten times or more. Its antigen remains unidentified. Findings and caveats of the study: Shared by patients and controls, twenty-nine CD8+ CDR3s were abundant in patients.

Trimming took 2 bases from V and 4 from J, leaving 8 bases between them. CDR3 length equals 13 residues. CDR1 is MNHEY and CDR2 is SMNVEV in the germline V gene (reference sequence). Genomic DNA served as template for TCR beta VDJ and CDR3 profiling. A single record per CDR3 protein comes from TCRdb applying MiXCR to the reads. The sample shows 95,000 to 150,000 distinct CDR3 sequences, about 40% of them seen only once. The source of this sequence is a human donor with aplastic anemia. This chain links TRBV27 with TRBJ1-2; TRBD1 might be the D (6 bases). Material for sequencing was sorted CD4+, CD8+, or CD8+CD57+ T cells (not recorded which) from PBMCs. The CDR3 loop reads CASSLIRGYGYTF. Here the CDR3 DNA reads TGTGCCAGCAGTTTAATCAGGGGCTATGGCTACACCTTC.